Listed here is a single T cell receptor beta chain. This sample was included in a study of blood T cell repertoires in COVID-19. Turning to the study itself: Both acute and convalescent COVID-19 samples were obtained from the United States, Italy and Spain. The analysed material was cDNA or gDNA that came from T cells, B-cell-depleted T cells, or PBMCs.

In the authors' workflow: Amplification of reference gene primers provided the estimated nucleated cell counts. The protocol was immunoSEQ multiplex PCR, while the TCRdb copy is restricted to in-frame clones and leaves out a portion. V and J calls and clone size are as listed in that table; D and trimming were resolved from the DNA. The data contain 35,000 to 40,000 clones, roughly 84% of them singletons. The CDR3 contains 15 residues. The V gene's germline CDR1 is SGHAT and CDR2 FQNNGV. The germline V and J ends were trimmed by 2 bases and 7 bases, with 17 bases remaining between them. The sample consisted of peripheral blood. The chain employs TRBV11-2 and TRBJ1-2; tentative D call: TRBD1 (5 bases). The receptor was derived from a man between 65 and 85 years old with active COVID-19. Here the CDR3 DNA reads TGTGCCAGCAGCTTATCTCAGGGCGACTTTAGTGGCTACACCTTC. It specifies CASSLSQGDFSGYTF.